The T cell receptor (beta chain) described here comes from a study of Ad26.COV2.S vaccination and SARS-CoV-2 variants (dated by TCRdb to the early 2020s). About the full investigation: Vaccine-arm donors came from COV1001, a multicentre, randomized, double-blind, placebo-controlled phase I-IIa trial of Ad26.COV2.S in healthy adults. The TCR-sequenced set comprised approximately 32 samples: about 19 Ad26.COV2.S vaccine recipients, 5 placebo recipients and 8 SARS-CoV-2 convalescent individuals. Blinding of investigators to trial group allocation was maintained during experiments and outcome assessment. Trial participants were randomized into five groups of five: low-dose or high-dose Ad26.COV2.S given once or twice, or placebo on both occasions. TCRbeta repertoire sequencing was used to assess the specificity and breadth of SARS-CoV-2-reactive T cell receptors after Ad26.COV2.S vaccination. Ad26.COV2.S was administered intramuscularly at 5 x 10^10 or 1 x 10^11 viral particles, either as a single shot or as two shots given 56 days apart.

The immunoSEQ Assay was the method used to sequence TCRbeta CDR3 regions. After extraction, genomic DNA underwent amplification by bias-controlled multiplex PCR, followed by high-throughput sequencing. For the original study's pipeline: To quantify the absolute abundance of every unique TCRbeta CDR3 region, sequences were collapsed and filtered. Usable DNA was measured by amplifying reference genes present in all nucleated cells, and TCRbeta template counts were normalized to that usable DNA to estimate T cell fraction. Repertoire TCRs were annotated as SARS-CoV-2-specific when V gene, CDR3 amino acid sequence and J gene were exactly matched to a known reactive TCR set. The reference SARS-CoV-2 TCR set came from MIRA and was filtered for enrichment in COVID-19-positive ImmuneCODE repertoires, removing public or cross-reactive TCRs. Based on the MIRA antigens, annotated TCRs were further analysed at the level of specific ORF or position within ORF. Breadth was defined as annotated unique rearrangements over total unique productive rearrangements; depth was the summed frequency of those rearrangements. Two-sided Wilcoxon rank-sum tests were used to compare TCR breadth between groups. Held by TCRdb, this immuneACCESS table contains in-frame sequences only and omits some clones. Under half of the omission traces to an unresolved V gene where checked; the cause of the rest is unknown. V, J and clone size were drawn from that table, and D and trimming were deduced from the DNA. For this sample the table gives under 400,000 clones, of which around 86% were detected only once. The leading ten clones occupy about 3.4% of the sample.

This specimen's treatment or condition label, per the study, means: around 19 received Ad26.COV2.S at low or high dose, single or two shots; about 5 received placebo; per-sample allocation not given. Repertoires of vaccine and placebo recipients were sequenced from samples taken on day 63 after the first injection. In Cohort 1b, 25 to 30 adults aged 18-55 years were enrolled at a single site in Boston, USA, between 29 July and 7 August 2020. Ad26.COV2.S was a replication-incompetent adenovirus type 26 vector expressing a prefusion-stabilized SARS-CoV-2 spike protein from the original Wuhan strain. Remarks on this clone: Its antigen has not been determined. Nothing much larger sits one base from this clone, and base qualities are not available.

The research as a whole found: Spike-specific TCR breadth was higher in Ad26.COV2.S recipients than in placebo recipients (P = 0.0014). According to the authors, total T cell responses may have been underestimated by the TCR breadth and depth analyses. After vaccination, spike-specific CD8+ and CD4+ T cell responses were reported to show substantial breadth. The study was not powered to compare responses between vaccine doses or regimens. Non-spike TCR breadth was comparable between vaccine and placebo recipients, consistent with the vaccine containing only spike.

The receptor's source is a person aged 18-65 years who received the Ad26.COV2.S COVID-19 vaccine or a placebo. Sequenced here: peripheral blood, sampled in a trial of Ad26.COV2.S vaccine versus placebo.

Here is the DNA: TGTGCCAGCAGCTTTTCTAGTTCCTACGAGCAGTACTTC. This codes for CASSFSSSYEQYF. Here the chain combines TRBV5-6 and TRBJ2-7, with no confident D gene call. V loses 2 bases of germline sequence and J loses 1 base, and the interval between the two ends is 7 bases. According to the germline V gene, CDR1 reads SGHDT and CDR2 reads YYEEEE. The CDR3 runs 13 amino acids, cysteine and phenylalanine included. Of all the DNA, just the CDR3 is kept, 39 bases in frame from base 1. The full variable domain, with segments outside the CDR3 supplied by the reference TRBV5-6 and TRBJ2-7 proteins, appears as DAGVTQSPTHLIKTRGQQVTLRCSPKSGHDTVSWYQQALGQGPQFIFQYYEEEERQRGNFPDRFSGHQFPNYSSELNVNALLLGDSALYLCASSFSSSYEQYFGPGTRLTVT.